Following are 25 T cell receptor beta chains from one sample sequenced in a study of Ad26.COV2.S vaccination and SARS-CoV-2 variants. This sample's treatment: some 20 received Ad26.COV2.S at low or high dose, single or two shots; five or six received placebo; per-sample allocation not given. Sampling took place 63 days after the first vaccine or placebo injection. Profiled with immunoSEQ multiplex PCR; TCRdb holds only in-frame clones, not every one. Of about half a million clones listed, 89% are singletons. The sequencing used peripheral blood, collected in a trial of Ad26.COV2.S vaccine versus placebo. The receptor set was obtained from a person between 18 and 59 years old who received the Ad26.COV2.S COVID-19 vaccine or a placebo.

This clone was picked up one time. The rearrangement joins TRBV4-2 to TRBJ1-1; maybe TRBD1 (5 bases). Germline lookup yields CDR1 LGHNA and CDR2 YNFKEQ. Deletions cut 1 base from V and 4 bases from J, with 16 bases between. The CDR3 loop spans 16 amino acids. The CDR3 DNA is TGTGCCAGCAGCCAAGGATTGGCCATGGGGGGCACTGAAGCTTTCTTT. Protein: CASSQGLAMGGTEAFF.

Only one count was recorded for this clone. The chain carries TRBV18 and TRBJ2-2; TRBD1 matches at 9 bases. The germline V gene has CDR1 KGHSH and CDR2 LQKENI. The CDR3 length is 15 residues. The junction had 10 bases not matched to a gene; V was cut back by 8 bases and J by 6 bases. The CDR3 reads CASNTGTGTSGELFF. The CDR3 coding sequence is TGTGCCAGCAACACCGGGACAGGGACTTCCGGGGAGCTGTTTTTT.

The chain has TRBV30 and TRBJ2-2; tentative D call: TRBD2 (6 bases). This CDR3 is 16 amino acids long. V lost 2 bases to trimming and J lost 6 bases, with 19 bases between them. Germline V lookup: CDR1 GTSNPN, CDR2 SVGIG (reference sequence). CDR3 residues: CAWSPPGLRLAGELFF. The CDR3, as DNA: TGTGCCTGGAGTCCACCAGGACTAAGGTTAGCCGGGGAGCTGTTTTTT.

V usage is TRBV5-5 and J usage is TRBJ1-2; D gene uncertain. Germline values: CDR1 SGHKS, CDR2 YYEKEE (reference sequence). CDR3 length equals 15 residues. Trimming took 0 bases from V and 4 from J, leaving 13 bases between them. The CDR3 DNA sequence: TGTGCCAGCAGCTTGGCACCAGGCGCCGGCTATGGCTACACCTTC. As protein: CASSLAPGAGYGYTF.

The chain links TRBV2 to TRBJ2-1; 10 nucleotides agree with TRBD2. V lost 4 bases and J lost 6; bases outside the gene matches: 9. There are 16 residues in the CDR3. Germline-derived CDR1 and CDR2 are SNHLY and FYNNEI. This chain's CDR3 is CASSARISGGLNEQFF. The CDR3 DNA is TGTGCCAGCAGTGCCCGTATTAGCGGGGGGCTCAATGAGCAGTTCTTC.

The chain joins TRBV29-1 to TRBJ2-5, with TRBD1 matching over 9 bases. The CDR3 covers 15 residues. After removal of 1 base from V and 7 bases from J, the junction contained 10 bases not matched to a gene. Germline CDR1 reads SQVTM; CDR2 reads ANQGSEA. The CDR3 is CSVEGPGTGRRTQYF. CDR3 DNA: TGCAGCGTTGAAGGGCCCGGGACAGGGAGGAGGACCCAGTACTTC.

This chain uses TRBV5-4 with TRBJ1-2, with D tentatively TRBD1 (6 bases). Trimming cost V 5 bases and J 4 bases, with 12 bases left between them. There are 13 residues in the CDR3. Germline V CDR1 and CDR2: SGHNT, YYREEE (reference sequence). CDR3 loop: CASRRQDLYGYTF. CDR3 nucleotide sequence: TGTGCCAGCAGGCGACAGGACCTCTATGGCTACACCTTC.

The CDR3 here is CASSLGRVGPYNYGYTF. DNA for the CDR3: TGTGCCAGCAGCTTGGGCAGGGTAGGTCCGTATAACTATGGCTACACCTTC. The chain is built from TRBV5-5 and TRBJ1-2; tentative D call: TRBD1 (5 bases). The CDR3 covers 17 residues. V gave up 0 bases and J gave up 1 base, with 16 bases separating them. The germline gives CDR1 SGHKS, CDR2 YYEKEE (reference sequence).

V usage is TRBV6-1 and J usage is TRBJ2-7; weak D call: TRBD1 (6 bases). V was cut by 3 bases and J by 6 bases, with 12 bases left in between. This CDR3 has 13 residues. Germline assignment: CDR1 MNHNS and CDR2 SASEGT. The CDR3 region is CASSDRGLTEQYF. The CDR3 DNA follows: TGTGCCAGCAGTGACAGGGGTCTAACCGAGCAGTACTTC.

Comment on this clone: The same CDR3 is also encoded by other DNA sequences in this sample. The V and J genes are TRBV5-1 and TRBJ2-1, with 11 nucleotides matching TRBD2. Germline V gene lookup returns CDR1 SGHRS and CDR2 YFSETQ. CDR3 length equals 16 residues. The junction had 1 base not matched to a gene; V was cut back by 2 bases and J by 0 bases. The CDR3 region has the DNA TGCGCCAGCAGCTTAACTAGCGGGAGCTCCTACAATGAGCAGTTCTTC. It translates to CASSLTSGSSYNEQFF.

This clone has a single count. The chain joins TRBV5-3 to TRBJ1-6, with TRBD1 identical over 12 bases. TRBV5-3 has ORF status, its function being uncertain. This CDR3 comprises 19 residues. V dropped 4 bases and J dropped 9; count of bases not matched to a gene: 17. The CDR3 coding sequence is TGTGCCAGAAGCACCCCGGCCGGGGACAGGGGGCCTCTTGGTTCACCCCTCCACTTT. It translates to CARSTPAGDRGPLGSPLHF.

This clone was recorded a few times. The chain uses TRBV13 and TRBJ2-1; D is perhaps TRBD2 (6 bases). V lost 6 bases and J lost 0, with 9 bases in between. The germline V gene encodes CDR1 PRHDT and CDR2 FYEKMQ (reference sequence). The CDR3 has 14 amino acids. The CDR3 coding sequence is TGTGCCAGCAGACGGGAGAGCTCCTACAATGAGCAGTTCTTC. Residues: CASRRESSYNEQFF. Combining the CDR3 with reference TRBV13 and TRBJ2-1 gives the whole variable domain AAGVIQSPRHLIKEKRETATLKCYPIPRHDTVYWYQQGPGQDPQFLISFYEKMQSDKGSIPDRFSAQQFSDYHSELNMSSLELGDSALYFCASRRESSYNEQFFGPGTRLTVL.

J is TRBJ2-7 and V is TRBV19; either TRBD1 or TRBD2 may fit D (5 bases each). Trimming took off 7 bases at V and 1 base at J, with 17 bases between the two ends. The germline CDR1 and CDR2 sequences are LNHDA and SQIVND (reference sequence). The CDR3 spans 15 residues. For the CDR3, the DNA is TGTGCCAGTAATAACGGGACGGCCGGTTCCTACGAGCAGTACTTC. This codes for CASNNGTAGSYEQYF.

The chain recombines TRBV7-9 with TRBJ2-1; D not certain. Deletions cut 1 base from V and 10 bases from J, with 11 bases between. This CDR3 has 13 residues. Germline V gene sequence: CDR1 SEHNR, CDR2 FQNEAQ (reference sequence). The CDR3 region is CASSLDYLTEQFF. The CDR3 region has the DNA TGTGCCAGCAGCTTAGACTACCTGACGGAGCAGTTCTTC.

The genes are TRBV11-2 and TRBJ2-7; TRBD2 matches 13 bases. This CDR3 contains 16 residues. V shed 1 base and J 4 bases; nucleotides not matched to a gene: 4. Germline CDR1 is SGHAT and CDR2 is FQNNGV. CDR3 bases: TGTGCCAGCAGCTTAGTACTAGCGGGGGGGAAGTACGAGCAGTACTTC. It codes for CASSLVLAGGKYEQYF. The whole variable domain, remainder taken from reference TRBV11-2 and TRBJ2-7, is EAGVAQSPRYKIIEKRQSVAFWCNPISGHATLYWYQQILGQGPKLLIQFQNNGVVDDSQLPKDRFSAERLKGVDSTLKIQPAKLEDSAVYLCASSLVLAGGKYEQYFGPGTRLTVT.

Points on this clone: Sequence at one end of the junction differs from germline and may be a read error. CDR3 sequence (DNA): TGTGCTAGCAGCTCCTCCCAGGGGGAGACCCAGTACTTC. Its protein product is CASSSSQGETQYF. The gene calls are TRBV7-7 and TRBJ2-5, with a weak D call TRBD1 (6 bases). CDR3 length equals 13 residues. Germline V gene sequence: CDR1 SSHAT, CDR2 FNYEAQ (reference sequence).

The chain combines TRBV7-2 with TRBJ2-5; D gene uncertain. Trimming left V 1 base short and J 2 bases short, with 5 bases between. Germline CDR1 and CDR2: SGHTA and FQGNSA. The CDR3 totals 13 residues. CDR3 bases: TGTGCCAGCAGCTTAGTTTGGCAAGAGACCCAGTACTTC. Translating gives CASSLVWQETQYF.

The rearrangement links TRBV2 to TRBJ1-3; maybe TRBD1 (5 bases). The CDR3 runs 13 residues. Per germline, CDR1 SNHLY and CDR2 FYNNEI. Trimming left V 6 bases short and J 4 bases short, with 10 bases between. The CDR3 loop is CASSRREGNTIYF. CDR3 nucleotides: TGTGCCAGCAGCCGCAGGGAGGGAAACACCATATATTTT.

CDR3 sequence: CASSWRPGDGNTIYF. The CDR3 DNA follows: TGTGCCAGCAGTTGGAGGCCGGGGGATGGAAACACCATATATTTT. The V and J genes are TRBV27 and TRBJ1-3; weak D call: TRBD1 (5 bases). V lost 4 bases and J lost 3, with 13 bases in between. The CDR3 length is 15 residues. Germline CDR1 MNHEY, CDR2 SMNVEV (reference sequence).

J is TRBJ1-1 and V is TRBV28; unclear D gene. Trimming left V 10 bases short and J 4 bases short, with 16 bases between. Germline V gives CDR1 MDHEN, CDR2 SYDVKM. CDR3 length: 13 amino acids. The DNA for the CDR3 is TGTGCCACCAGCGGGGTCGAAGTCACTGAAGCTTTCTTT. Residues: CATSGVEVTEAFF.

This sequence joins TRBV6-2 or TRBV6-3 and TRBJ2-7; 8 bases match TRBD1. The germline V gene encodes CDR1 MNHEY and CDR2 SVGEGT. V lost 5 bases and J lost 4; bases outside the gene matches: 7. The length of the CDR3 is 14 residues. CDR3 DNA: TGTGCCAGCAGTCTACAGGGGGAACCATACGAGCAGTACTTC. It translates to CASSLQGEPYEQYF.

V gene TRBV2 combines with J gene TRBJ2-3, with TRBD2 matching 12 bases. The CDR3 totals 16 residues. V lost 7 bases and J lost 2; bases outside the gene matches: 7. From germline, CDR1 is SNHLY and CDR2 FYNNEI. CDR3 in amino acids: CASTLLAGGFTDTQYF. As DNA, the CDR3 is TGTGCCAGCACCCTACTAGCGGGAGGTTTCACAGATACGCAGTATTTT. Filled out from reference TRBV2 and TRBJ2-3, the complete variable domain reads EPEVTQTPSHQVTQMGQEVILRCVPISNHLYFYWYRQILGQKVEFLVSFYNNEISEKSEIFDDQFSVERPDGSNFTLKIRSTKLEDSAMYFCASTLLAGGFTDTQYFGPGTRLTVL.

The chain uses TRBV19 and TRBJ2-7; 9 bases align to TRBD1. The ends lost 7 bases at V and 0 bases at J; junction bases unmatched: 7. This CDR3 spans 15 amino acids. Germline values: CDR1 LNHDA, CDR2 SQIVND (reference sequence). CDR3 sequence (DNA): TGTGCCAGTACCGCCGGGACAGGGAGCTCCTACGAGCAGTACTTC. This encodes CASTAGTGSSYEQYF.

The chain has TRBV19 and TRBJ1-2; 8 bases fit TRBD1. The CDR3 totals 15 residues. The germline V gene has CDR1 LNHDA and CDR2 SQIVND (reference sequence). The V gene end was trimmed by 7 bases and the J gene end by 8 bases; junction bases not matched to a gene: 15. CDR3 region: CASTQGRQGRNGYTF. As DNA, the CDR3 is TGTGCCAGTACCCAAGGGAGACAGGGGCGGAACGGCTACACCTTC.

This rearrangement joins TRBV29-1 to TRBJ1-2; D unclear. Between the trimmed V and J ends, which lost 0 bases and 12 bases, there was a span of 11 bases. The germline V gene has CDR1 SQVTM and CDR2 ANQGSEA. This CDR3 comprises 11 residues. CDR3 bases: TGCAGCGTTGAAGATCGGCTTTGGGACACCTTC. It is translated as CSVEDRLWDTF.